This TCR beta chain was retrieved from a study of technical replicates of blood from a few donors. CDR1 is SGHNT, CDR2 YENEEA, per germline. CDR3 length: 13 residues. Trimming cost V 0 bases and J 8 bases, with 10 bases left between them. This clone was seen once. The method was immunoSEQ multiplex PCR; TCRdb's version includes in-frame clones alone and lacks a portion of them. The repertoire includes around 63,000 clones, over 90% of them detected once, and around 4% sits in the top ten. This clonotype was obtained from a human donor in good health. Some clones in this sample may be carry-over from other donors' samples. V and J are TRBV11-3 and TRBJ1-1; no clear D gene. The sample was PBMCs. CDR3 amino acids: CASSLDTANEAFF. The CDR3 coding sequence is TGTGCCAGCAGCTTAGATACAGCTAACGAAGCTTTCTTT.